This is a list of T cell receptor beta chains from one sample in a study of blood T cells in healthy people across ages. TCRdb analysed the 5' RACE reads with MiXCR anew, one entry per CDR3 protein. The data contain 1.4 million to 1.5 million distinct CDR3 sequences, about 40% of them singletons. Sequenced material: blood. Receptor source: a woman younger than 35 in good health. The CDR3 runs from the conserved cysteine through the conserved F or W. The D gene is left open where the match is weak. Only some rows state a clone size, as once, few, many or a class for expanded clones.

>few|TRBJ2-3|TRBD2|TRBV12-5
CASGLPGRDTQYF
TGTGCTAGTGGTCTCCCCGGGAGGGATACGCAGTATTTT
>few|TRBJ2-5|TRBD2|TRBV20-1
CSARDAAGVQETQYF
TGCAGTGCTAGAGATGCAGCGGGAGTCCAAGAGACCCAGTACTTC
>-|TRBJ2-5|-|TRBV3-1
CASSQAGGAGTQYF
TGTGCCAGCAGCCAAGCTGGGGGGGCGGGGACCCAGTACTTC
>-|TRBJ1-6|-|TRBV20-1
CSASPPGTLNSPLHF
TGCAGTGCTAGTCCCCCAGGGACCCTAAATTCACCCCTCCACTTT
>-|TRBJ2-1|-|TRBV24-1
CATSANYNEQFF
TGTGCCACCAGTGCGAACTACAATGAGCAGTTCTTC
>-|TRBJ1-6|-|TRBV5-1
CASSLGFDDGNSPLHF
TGCGCCAGCAGCTTGGGGTTTGACGACGGTAATTCACCCCTCCACTTT
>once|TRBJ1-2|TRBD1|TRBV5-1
CASSAGPQGAVGYTF
TGCGCCAGCAGCGCCGGTCCACAGGGGGCGGTTGGCTACACCTTC
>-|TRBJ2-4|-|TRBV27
CASSETGVVAKNIQYF
TGTGCCAGCAGTGAGACGGGGGTGGTAGCCAAAAACATTCAGTACTTC
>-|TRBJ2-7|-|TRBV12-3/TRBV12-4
CASSLYRAEQYF
TGTGCCAGCAGTTTATATCGGGCCGAGCAGTACTTC
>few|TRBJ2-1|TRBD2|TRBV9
CASSVGTSGNSYNEQFF
TGTGCCAGCAGCGTAGGGACTAGCGGGAACTCCTACAATGAGCAGTTCTTC
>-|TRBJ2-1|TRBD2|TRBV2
CASSEYETSGGDEQFF
TGTGCCAGCAGTGAATACGAGACTAGCGGGGGGGATGAGCAGTTCTTC
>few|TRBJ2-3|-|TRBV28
CASSSVRDTSTDTQYF
TGTGCCAGCAGCAGCGTGCGGGATACCAGCACAGATACGCAGTATTTT
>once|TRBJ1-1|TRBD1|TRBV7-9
CTSSFRQGVNKAFF
TGTACCAGCAGCTTCCGACAGGGCGTTAACAAAGCTTTCTTT
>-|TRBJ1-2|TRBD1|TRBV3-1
CASSSRTGVDGYTF
TGTGCCAGCAGCTCCCGGACAGGGGTCGACGGCTACACCTTC
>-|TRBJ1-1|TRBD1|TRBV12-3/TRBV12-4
CASSWGQGGWTEAFF
TGTGCCAGCAGCTGGGGACAGGGCGGATGGACTGAAGCTTTCTTT
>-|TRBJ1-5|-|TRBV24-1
CANPGRFQPQHF
TGTGCCAACCCGGGTCGGTTTCAGCCCCAGCATTTT
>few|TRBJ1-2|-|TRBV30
CAFPTGRGYGYTF
TGTGCCTTCCCGACCGGACGAGGCTATGGCTACACCTTC
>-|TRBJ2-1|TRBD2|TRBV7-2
CASSQTGGTGLATYNEQFF
TGTGCCAGCAGCCAGACGGGGGGGACTGGACTAGCGACCTACAATGAGCAGTTCTTC
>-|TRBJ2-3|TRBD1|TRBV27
CASSNRGTDTQYF
TGTGCCAGCAGTAACAGGGGTACAGATACGCAGTATTTT
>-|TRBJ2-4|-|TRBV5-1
CASSLGGQRDIQYF
TGCGCCAGCAGCTTGGGGGGACAGCGGGACATTCAGTACTTC
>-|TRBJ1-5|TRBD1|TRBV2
CASSPQGPRNQPQHF
TGTGCCAGCAGTCCACAGGGGCCGCGCAATCAGCCCCAGCATTTT
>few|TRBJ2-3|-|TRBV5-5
CASSLYQEDTQYF
TGTGCCAGCAGCTTGTACCAGGAAGATACGCAGTATTTT
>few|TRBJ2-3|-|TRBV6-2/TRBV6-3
CASSYDRRGATDTQYF
TGTGCCAGCAGTTACGATCGCCGAGGGGCCACAGATACGCAGTATTTT
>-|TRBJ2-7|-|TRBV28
CASRKEGSFYEQYF
TGTGCCAGCAGGAAGGAGGGCTCCTTCTACGAGCAGTACTTC
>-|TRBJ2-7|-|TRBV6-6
CASSCQLGDEQYF
TGTGCCAGCAGTTGCCAGTTGGGGGACGAGCAGTACTTC
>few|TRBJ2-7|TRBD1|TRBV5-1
CASSSTQPGQAYEQYF
TGCGCCAGCAGCTCCACCCAACCCGGACAGGCCTACGAGCAGTACTTC
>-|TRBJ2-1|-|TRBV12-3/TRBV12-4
CASSPGAASYNGQFF
TGTGCCAGCAGCCCCGGGGCGGCCTCCTACAATGGGCAGTTCTTC
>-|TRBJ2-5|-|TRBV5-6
CASIPGGKGETQYF
TGTGCCAGCATTCCAGGGGGGAAGGGAGAGACCCAGTACTTC
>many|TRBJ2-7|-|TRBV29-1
CSVGCEQYF
TGCAGCGTGGGATGCGAGCAGTACTTC
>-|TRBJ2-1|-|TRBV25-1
CATKVNEQFF
TGTGCCACTAAAGTCAATGAGCAGTTCTTC
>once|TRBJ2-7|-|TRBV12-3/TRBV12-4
CASSSPASGMSYEQYF
TGTGCCAGCAGCTCCCCGGCGAGTGGGATGTCCTACGAGCAGTACTTC
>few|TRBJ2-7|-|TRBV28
CASSPVSPAGYEQYF
TGTGCCAGCAGCCCTGTCTCACCGGCAGGCTACGAGCAGTACTTC
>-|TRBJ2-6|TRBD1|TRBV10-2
CASSEPQGAGANVLTF
TGCGCCAGCAGTGAGCCTCAGGGGGCTGGGGCCAACGTCCTGACTTTC
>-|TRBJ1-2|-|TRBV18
CASSPNPVNANYGYTF
TGTGCCAGCTCACCAAATCCAGTCAACGCTAACTATGGCTACACCTTC
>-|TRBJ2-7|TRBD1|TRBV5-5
CASSLARDRLYFYNEQYF
TGTGCCAGCAGCTTGGCTCGGGACAGACTTTACTTCTACAATGAGCAGTACTTC